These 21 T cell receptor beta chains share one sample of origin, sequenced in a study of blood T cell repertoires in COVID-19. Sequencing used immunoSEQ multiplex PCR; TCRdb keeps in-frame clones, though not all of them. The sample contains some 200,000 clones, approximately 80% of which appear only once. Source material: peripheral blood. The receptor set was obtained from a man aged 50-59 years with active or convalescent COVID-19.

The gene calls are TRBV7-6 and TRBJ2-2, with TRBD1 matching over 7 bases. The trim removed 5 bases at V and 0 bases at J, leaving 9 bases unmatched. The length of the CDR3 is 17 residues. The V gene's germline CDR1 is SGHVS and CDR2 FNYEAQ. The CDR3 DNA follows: TGTGCCAGCAGCCCGAGACCCGACAGGGCGAACACCGGGGAGCTGTTTTTT. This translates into CASSPRPDRANTGELFF.

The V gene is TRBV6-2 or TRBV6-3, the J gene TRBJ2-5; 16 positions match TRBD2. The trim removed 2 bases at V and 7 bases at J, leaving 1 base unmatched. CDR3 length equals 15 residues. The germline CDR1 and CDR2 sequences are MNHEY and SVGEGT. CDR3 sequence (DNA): TGTGCCAGCAGTTACGGGACTAGCGGGGGGGGGACCCAGTACTTC. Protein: CASSYGTSGGGTQYF.

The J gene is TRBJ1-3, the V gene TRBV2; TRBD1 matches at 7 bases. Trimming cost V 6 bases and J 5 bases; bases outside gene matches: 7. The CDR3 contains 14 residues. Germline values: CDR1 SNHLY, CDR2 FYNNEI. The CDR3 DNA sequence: TGTGCCAGCAGGCCTCCGGGACAGAGAAACACCATATATTTT. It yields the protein CASRPPGQRNTIYF.

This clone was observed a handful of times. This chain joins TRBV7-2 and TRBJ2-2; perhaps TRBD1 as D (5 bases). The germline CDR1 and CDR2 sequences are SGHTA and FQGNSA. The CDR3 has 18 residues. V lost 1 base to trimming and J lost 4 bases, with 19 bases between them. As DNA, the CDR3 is TGTGCCAGCAGCTTAGAAGGGGTCCGGGTACTCTCCACCGGGGAGCTGTTTTTT. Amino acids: CASSLEGVRVLSTGELFF.

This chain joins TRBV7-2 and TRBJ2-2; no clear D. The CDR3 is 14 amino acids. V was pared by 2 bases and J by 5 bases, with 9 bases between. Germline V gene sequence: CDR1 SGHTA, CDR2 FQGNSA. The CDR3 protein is CASSLYPSTGELFF. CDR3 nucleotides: TGTGCCAGCAGCTTATACCCTAGTACCGGGGAGCTGTTTTTT.

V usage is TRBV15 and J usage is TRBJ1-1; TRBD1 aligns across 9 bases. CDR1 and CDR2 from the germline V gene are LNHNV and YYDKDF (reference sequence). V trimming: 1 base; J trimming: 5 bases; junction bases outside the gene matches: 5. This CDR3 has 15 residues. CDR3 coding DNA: TGTGCCACCAGCAGAGGGACAGGGGAGGGTACTGAAGCTTTCTTT. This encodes CATSRGTGEGTEAFF. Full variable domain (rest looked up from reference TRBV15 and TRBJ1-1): DAMVIQNPRYQVTQFGKPVTLSCSQTLNHNVMYWYQQKSSQAPKLLFHYYDKDFNNEADTPDNFQSRRPNTSFCFLDIRSPGLGDTAMYLCATSRGTGEGTEAFFGQGTRLTVV.

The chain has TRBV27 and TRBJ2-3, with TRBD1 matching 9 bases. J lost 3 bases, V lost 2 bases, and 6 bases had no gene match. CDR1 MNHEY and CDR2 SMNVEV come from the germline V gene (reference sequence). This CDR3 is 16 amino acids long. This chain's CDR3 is CASSLMGQGATDTQYF. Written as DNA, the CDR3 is TGTGCCAGCAGTTTAATGGGACAGGGTGCGACAGATACGCAGTATTTT.

The DNA for the CDR3 is TGTGCCACCAGCAGAGGTGAGGATGAGCAGTTCTTC. Translation: CATSRGEDEQFF. This chain joins TRBV15 and TRBJ2-1; D not certain. Germline loops: CDR1 LNHNV, CDR2 YYDKDF (reference sequence). This CDR3 comprises 12 residues. V lost 1 base and J 8 bases, leaving 6 bases between the germline ends.

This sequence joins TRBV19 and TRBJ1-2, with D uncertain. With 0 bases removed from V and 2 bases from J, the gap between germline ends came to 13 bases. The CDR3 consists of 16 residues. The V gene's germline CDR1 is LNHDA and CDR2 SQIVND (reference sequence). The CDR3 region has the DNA TGTGCCAGTAGTATAGATCATTGGGCCCCAAACTATGGCTACACCTTC. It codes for CASSIDHWAPNYGYTF.

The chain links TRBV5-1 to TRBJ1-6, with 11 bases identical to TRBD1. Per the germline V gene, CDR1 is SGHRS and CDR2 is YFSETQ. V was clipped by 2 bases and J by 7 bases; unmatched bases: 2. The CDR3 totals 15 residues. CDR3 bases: TGCGCCAGCAGCTTAGGGACAGGGGGGAATTCACCCCTCCACTTT. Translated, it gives CASSLGTGGNSPLHF.

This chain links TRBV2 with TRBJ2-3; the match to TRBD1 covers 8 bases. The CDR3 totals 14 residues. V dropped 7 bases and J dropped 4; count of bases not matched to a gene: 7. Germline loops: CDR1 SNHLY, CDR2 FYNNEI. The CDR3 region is CASNGQGRADTQYF. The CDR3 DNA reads TGTGCCAGCAATGGACAGGGCCGGGCAGATACGCAGTATTTT.

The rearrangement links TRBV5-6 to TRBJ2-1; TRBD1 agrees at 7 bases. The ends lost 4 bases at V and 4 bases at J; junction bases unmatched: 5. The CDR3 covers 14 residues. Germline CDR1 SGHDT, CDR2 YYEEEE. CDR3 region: CASSDPGQYNEQFF. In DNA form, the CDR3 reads TGTGCCAGCAGCGATCCGGGACAGTACAATGAGCAGTTCTTC.

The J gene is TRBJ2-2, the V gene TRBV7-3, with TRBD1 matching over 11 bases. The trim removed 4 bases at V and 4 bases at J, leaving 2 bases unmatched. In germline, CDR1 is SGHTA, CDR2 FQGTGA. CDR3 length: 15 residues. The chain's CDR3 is CASSSGTGGTGELFF. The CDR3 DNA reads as TGTGCCAGCAGCTCCGGGACAGGGGGCACCGGGGAGCTGTTTTTT.

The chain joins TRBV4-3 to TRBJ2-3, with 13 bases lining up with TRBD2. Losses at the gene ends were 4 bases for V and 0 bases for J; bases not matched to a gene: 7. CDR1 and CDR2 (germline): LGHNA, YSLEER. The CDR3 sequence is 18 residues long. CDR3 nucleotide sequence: TGCGCCAGCAGCCCTCGGACTAGCGGGGGCGAGAGCACAGATACGCAGTATTTT. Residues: CASSPRTSGGESTDTQYF.

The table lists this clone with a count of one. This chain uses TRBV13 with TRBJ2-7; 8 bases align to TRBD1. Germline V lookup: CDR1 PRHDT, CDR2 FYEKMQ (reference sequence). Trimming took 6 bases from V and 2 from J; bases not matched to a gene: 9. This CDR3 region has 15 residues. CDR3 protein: CASSRSQGGAYEQYF. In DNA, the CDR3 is TGTGCCAGCAGTCGCTCACAGGGGGGCGCCTACGAGCAGTACTTC.

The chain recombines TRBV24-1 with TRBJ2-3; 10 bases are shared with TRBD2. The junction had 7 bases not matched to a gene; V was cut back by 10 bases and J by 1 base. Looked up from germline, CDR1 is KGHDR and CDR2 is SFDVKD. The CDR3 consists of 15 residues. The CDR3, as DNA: TGTGCCACTACCGATAGCGGGGGGCGCACAGATACGCAGTATTTT. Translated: CATTDSGGRTDTQYF.

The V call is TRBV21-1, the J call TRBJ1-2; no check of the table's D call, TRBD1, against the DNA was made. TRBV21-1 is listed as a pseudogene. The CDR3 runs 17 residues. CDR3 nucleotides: TGTGCCAGCAGCGGCAGAGGGGACAGGGGTTCTAACTATGGCTACACCTTC. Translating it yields CASSGRGDRGSNYGYTF.

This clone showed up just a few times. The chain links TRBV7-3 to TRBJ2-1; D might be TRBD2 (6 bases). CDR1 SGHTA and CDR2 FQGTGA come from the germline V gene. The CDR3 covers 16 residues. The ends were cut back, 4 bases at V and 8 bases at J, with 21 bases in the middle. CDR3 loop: CASSSSLAKAPDEQFF. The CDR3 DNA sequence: TGTGCCAGCAGCTCCTCACTAGCAAAGGCTCCCGATGAGCAGTTCTTC. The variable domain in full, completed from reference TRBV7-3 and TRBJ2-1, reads GAGVSQTPSNKVTEKGKYVELRCDPISGHTALYWYRQSLGQGPEFLIYFQGTGAADDSGLPNDRFFAVRPEGSVSTLKIQRTERGDSAVYLCASSSSLAKAPDEQFFGPGTRLTVL.

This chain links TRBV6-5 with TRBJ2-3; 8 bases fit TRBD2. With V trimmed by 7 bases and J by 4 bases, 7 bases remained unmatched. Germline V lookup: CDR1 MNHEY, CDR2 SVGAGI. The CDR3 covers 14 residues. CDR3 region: CASMGTSGPDTQYF. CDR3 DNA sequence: TGTGCCAGCATGGGCACTAGCGGTCCAGATACGCAGTATTTT.

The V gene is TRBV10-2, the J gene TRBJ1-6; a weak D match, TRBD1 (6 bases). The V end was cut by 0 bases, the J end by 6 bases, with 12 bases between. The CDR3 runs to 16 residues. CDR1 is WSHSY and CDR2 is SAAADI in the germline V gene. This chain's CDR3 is CASSESRGGGNSPLHF. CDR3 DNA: TGCGCCAGCAGTGAGTCGAGGGGAGGGGGTAATTCACCCCTCCACTTT.

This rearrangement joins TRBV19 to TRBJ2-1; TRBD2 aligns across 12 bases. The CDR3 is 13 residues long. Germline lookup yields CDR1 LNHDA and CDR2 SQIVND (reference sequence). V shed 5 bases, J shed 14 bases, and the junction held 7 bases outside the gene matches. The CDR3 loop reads CASSPWASGREFF. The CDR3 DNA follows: TGTGCCAGTAGTCCCTGGGCTAGCGGGAGGGAGTTCTTC.